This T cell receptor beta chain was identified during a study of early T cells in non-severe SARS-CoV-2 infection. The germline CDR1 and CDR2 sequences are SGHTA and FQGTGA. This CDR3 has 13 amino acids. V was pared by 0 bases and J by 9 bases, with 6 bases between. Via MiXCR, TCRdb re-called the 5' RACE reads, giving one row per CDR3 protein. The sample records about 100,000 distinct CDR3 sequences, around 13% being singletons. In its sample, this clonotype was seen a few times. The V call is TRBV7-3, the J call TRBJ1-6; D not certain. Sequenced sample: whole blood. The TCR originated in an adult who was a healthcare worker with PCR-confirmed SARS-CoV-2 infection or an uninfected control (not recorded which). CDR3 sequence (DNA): TGTGCCAGCAGCTTAACTCTGCGTTCACCCCTCCACTTT. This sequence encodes CASSLTLRSPLHF.